In this sample, the clone carrying this TCR beta chain turned up a few times. This sample was taken from a study of control samples from healthy donors and cancer patients. Sequenced by immunoSEQ multiplex PCR; TCRdb stores in-frame clones only, minus some. This table holds under 450,000 clones, 90% found once. The TCR sequence derives from a man between 35 and 55 years old with head and neck cancer. The source material was PBMCs.

The CDR3 loop is CAGEGNEQFF. The CDR3 region has the DNA TGTGCCGGGGAGGGCAATGAGCAGTTCTTC. The gene calls are TRBV30 and TRBJ2-1; 7 bases are a match to TRBD2. Germline values: CDR1 GTSNPN, CDR2 SVGIG (reference sequence). This CDR3 has 10 residues. V was clipped by 8 bases and J by 6 bases; unmatched bases: 1.